The entry below describes one T cell receptor (beta chain). Its antigen is as yet unknown. Before any sequencing was done, the ViraFEST assay used viral peptide pools to expand antigen-specific CD4+ T cells. Upon completion of around eleven days in culture, CD4+ T cells were isolated. This individual tested PCR-positive for SARS-CoV-2 infection between March and December 2020. CDR1 is SEHNR and CDR2 is FQNEAQ in the germline V gene (reference sequence). The V and J ends lost 7 bases and 10 bases respectively, with 19 bases between them. This CDR3 has 14 residues. This entry belongs to a study of vaccination effects on CD4 cells after COVID-19. Notes on the study in general: Clones from infection and from vaccination both contracted markedly late after vaccination.

The repertoire was sequenced with immunoSEQ multiplex PCR; TCRdb's copy has only in-frame clones and lacks some. The table records 40,000 to 50,000 clones, more than 60% of them present only once. The V call is TRBV7-9, the J call TRBJ1-4, with D perhaps TRBD1 (5 bases). The TCR was taken from a human donor who had a prior SARS-CoV-2 infection. The sequences come from CD4+ T cells from PBMCs cultured with a peptide pool, collected before COVID-19 vaccination. The CDR3 DNA reads TGTGCCAGCACAATGGGGCAGGAAGGGGCAAAACTGTTTTTT. Protein: CASTMGQEGAKLFF. Drawing the rest from reference TRBV7-9 and TRBJ1-4, the complete variable domain is DTGVSQNPRHKITKRGQNVTFRCDPISEHNRLYWYRQTLGQGPEFLTYFQNEAQLEKSRLLSDRFSAERPKGSFSTLEIQRTEQGDSAMYLCASTMGQEGAKLFFGSGTQLSVL.